Listed here are 20 T cell receptor beta chains from one sample, sequenced in a study of T-cell memory formation after mild COVID-19 (dated by TCRdb to about 2021). The method behind the library was 5' RACE. The instrument was an Illumina NovaSeq 6000. TCRdb reprocessing: public reads trimmed at Q25 with fastp, clones called with MiXCR, in-frame beta chains kept. Rows are unified per CDR3 protein, each entry keeping the most common DNA and genes. The sample data list hundreds of thousands of distinct CDR3 sequences, and about 16% of these were observed just once. Roughly a fifth of the sample comes from the top ten. The sequencing sample was made of PBMCs or a T cell subset sorted from them (not recorded which). Receptor source: a young man who had mild COVID-19 (a few samples of this study predate the infection). The sample titles of this study are shuffled in the database, so cell type and time point are left out; the donor was told from shared clones.

V gene TRBV6-2 or TRBV6-3 combines with J gene TRBJ2-5; no clear D. Germline CDR1 reads MNHEY; CDR2 reads SVGEGT. This CDR3 region has 12 residues. The V gene lost 2 bases and the J gene lost 5 bases, with 6 bases spanning the gap. CDR3 in DNA: TGTGCCAGCAGTTACGGGTTGGAGACCCAGTACTTC. Protein sequence: CASSYGLETQYF.

V usage is TRBV15 and J usage is TRBJ2-7; 9 nucleotides agree with TRBD1. The J segment lost 6 bases and the V segment lost 1 base, leaving 10 bases of the junction unmatched. This CDR3 spans 16 amino acids. Germline V CDR1 and CDR2: LNHNV, YYDKDF (reference sequence). The CDR3 DNA is TGTGCCACCAGCAGAGTACCGGGACAGGGCCCGGGCGAGCAGTACTTC. Its protein is CATSRVPGQGPGEQYF.

This chain links TRBV4-2 with TRBJ2-3; TRBD2 might be the D (5 bases). The CDR3 has 14 amino acids. Germline CDR1 LGHNA, CDR2 YNFKEQ. Deletions cut 0 bases from V and 1 base from J, with 5 bases between. CDR3 protein: CASSQEEGTDTQYF. The DNA of the CDR3 is TGTGCCAGCAGCCAAGAGGAGGGCACAGATACGCAGTATTTT.

CDR3 bases: TGTGCCAGCAGCACCCTGACAGGGGGCAATGAAGCTTTCTTT. It encodes CASSTLTGGNEAFF. The chain joins TRBV7-9 to TRBJ1-1; 10 bases match TRBD1. V lost 5 bases, J lost 7 bases, and 7 bases stayed unmatched. This CDR3 is 14 amino acids long. Germline lookup yields CDR1 SEHNR and CDR2 FQNEAQ (reference sequence).

The chain recombines TRBV5-1 with TRBJ2-1; D uncertain. V dropped 4 bases and J dropped 10 bases, with 27 bases sitting between them. There are 17 residues in the CDR3. Germline CDR1 is SGHRS and CDR2 is YFSETQ. CDR3 nucleotides: TGCGCCAGCAGCCCCACGGTCGGAGCCGAGTCCCCTCCGGAGCAGTTCTTC. Translating it yields CASSPTVGAESPPEQFF.

V and J are TRBV5-1 and TRBJ2-5; 10 bases line up with TRBD1. J was trimmed by 4 bases and V by 5 bases; bases with no gene match: 11. This CDR3 is built from 16 residues. The germline gives CDR1 SGHRS, CDR2 YFSETQ. As DNA, the CDR3 is TGCGCCAGCAGTATGGGACAGGGGCGCATCGGAGAGACCCAGTACTTC. This translates into CASSMGQGRIGETQYF. The full variable domain, completed using reference TRBV5-1 and TRBJ2-5, is KAGVTQTPRYLIKTRGQQVTLSCSPISGHRSVSWYQQTPGQGLQFLFEYFSETQRNKGNFPGRFSGRQFSNSRSEMNVSTLELGDSALYLCASSMGQGRIGETQYFGPGTRLLVL.

This clonotype came up a few times. The chain couples TRBV4-1 to TRBJ1-2; D unresolved. There are 15 residues in the CDR3. Germline V gene data show CDR1 as MGHRA and CDR2 as YSYEKL. V gave up 1 base and J gave up 3 bases, with 12 bases separating them. The CDR3 DNA reads TGCGCCAGCAGCCAAGGCCTATTTTTGGACTATGGCTACACCTTC. Encoded protein: CASSQGLFLDYGYTF.

The J gene is TRBJ1-4, the V gene TRBV24-1; D might be TRBD1 (5 bases). The germline V and J ends were trimmed by 2 bases and 7 bases, with 13 bases remaining between them. Germline V lookup: CDR1 KGHDR, CDR2 SFDVKD. CDR3 length: 15 residues. The CDR3 region is CATSDSAGLVEKLFF. As DNA, the CDR3 is TGTGCCACCAGTGATTCCGCAGGGCTGGTTGAAAAACTGTTTTTT.

The chain is built from TRBV19 and TRBJ1-5, with 11 bases matching TRBD1. Trimming cost V 8 bases and J 8 bases; bases outside gene matches: 2. CDR1 LNHDA and CDR2 SQIVND come from the germline V gene (reference sequence). CDR3 length: 12 amino acids. This CDR3 is CASGTGGEPQHF. CDR3 bases: TGTGCCAGTGGGACAGGGGGAGAGCCCCAGCATTTT. Full variable domain (rest looked up from reference TRBV19 and TRBJ1-5): DGGITQSPKYLFRKEGQNVTLSCEQNLNHDAMYWYRQDPGQGLRLIYYSQIVNDFQKGDIAEGYSVSREKKESFPLTVTSAQKNPTAFYLCASGTGGEPQHFGDGTRLSIL.

This clonotype has a handful of counts. This chain uses TRBV12-3 or TRBV12-4 with TRBJ2-7; D not resolved. V was trimmed by 5 bases and J by 6 bases, leaving 11 bases between them. The CDR3 spans 12 residues. CDR3 loop: CASSMSGREQYF. CDR3 in DNA: TGTGCCAGCAGTATGTCCGGGCGCGAGCAGTACTTC.

In its sample, this clonotype was seen a few times. The V gene is TRBV6-5, the J gene TRBJ1-5, with 8 bases matching TRBD1. Losses at the gene ends were 4 bases for V and 7 bases for J; bases not matched to a gene: 6. The CDR3 is 14 amino acids. Germline V gene lookup returns CDR1 MNHEY and CDR2 SVGAGI. CDR3 protein: CASSSIQGDQPQHF. The DNA for the CDR3 is TGTGCCAGCAGTTCTATACAGGGGGACCAGCCCCAGCATTTT.

This clonotype has a count of ten or more. This chain uses TRBV4-3 with TRBJ1-6, with a weak D call TRBD1 (5 bases). Trimming removed 0 bases from V and 7 bases from J, with 7 bases in between. CDR1 is LGHNA, CDR2 YSLEER, per germline. The CDR3 totals 14 residues. The CDR3 DNA follows: TGCGCCAGCAGCCAAGATGGGGGGAATTCACCCCTCCACTTT. Protein product: CASSQDGGNSPLHF.

Many counts were recorded for this clonotype. The chain uses TRBV6-6 and TRBJ1-3; D is unclear. The length of the CDR3 is 13 residues. In germline, CDR1 is MNHNY, CDR2 SVGAGI (reference sequence). Trimming took off 8 bases at V and 0 bases at J, with 8 bases between the two ends. The CDR3 loop reads CASSRLSGNTIYF. In nucleotides, the CDR3 is TGTGCCAGCTCCAGGCTCTCTGGAAACACCATATATTTT.

The V call is TRBV10-3, the J call TRBJ2-3; D uncertain. The CDR3 consists of 13 residues. The V gene lost 3 bases and the J gene lost 2 bases, with 6 bases spanning the gap. Germline V gene lookup returns CDR1 ENHRY and CDR2 SYGVKD. CDR3 sequence: CAISDQNTDTQYF. The CDR3 bases are TGTGCCATCAGTGACCAGAACACAGATACGCAGTATTTT.

This clonotype was counted between two and nine times. This sequence joins TRBV10-3 and TRBJ2-5, with 8 nucleotides matching TRBD1. Looked up from germline, CDR1 is ENHRY and CDR2 is SYGVKD. The CDR3 is 13 residues long. Trimming cost V 6 bases and J 1 base; bases outside gene matches: 1. The CDR3 sequence is CAIRQGVQETQYF. Written as DNA, the CDR3 is TGTGCCATCAGACAGGGGGTCCAAGAGACCCAGTACTTC.

At least ten counts were recorded for this clonotype. CDR3 sequence: CASSRQRVQPQHF. The CDR3 DNA sequence: TGTGCCAGCAGCCGGCAAAGGGTTCAGCCCCAGCATTTT. The chain links TRBV7-2 to TRBJ1-5; the D is unclear. Trimming left V 5 bases short and J 6 bases short, with 11 bases between. The V gene's germline CDR1 is SGHTA and CDR2 FQGNSA. There are 13 residues in the CDR3.

CDR3 residues: CASSLTGVNEKLFF. The CDR3 DNA follows: TGTGCCAGCAGCCTGACAGGGGTGAATGAAAAACTGTTTTTT. The chain carries TRBV12-3 or TRBV12-4 and TRBJ1-4; 8 bases are shared with TRBD1. CDR3 length: 14 residues. Trimming removed 6 bases from V and 5 bases from J; junction bases left unmatched: 5.

Many counts were recorded for this clonotype. V and J are TRBV9 and TRBJ2-3; D ambiguous. This CDR3 has 12 residues. CDR1 is SGDLS, CDR2 YYNGEE, per germline. The V gene lost 3 bases and the J gene lost 2 bases, with 4 bases spanning the gap. DNA of the CDR3: TGTGCCAGCAGCGCCTACACAGATACGCAGTATTTT. This codes for CASSAYTDTQYF.

This clonotype was detected only a few times. The chain couples TRBV7-2 to TRBJ1-4; D may be TRBD1 (5 bases). Trimming removed 4 bases at V and 3 bases at J, with 9 bases between. The germline V gene encodes CDR1 SGHTA and CDR2 FQGNSA. CDR3 size: 14 residues. The CDR3 spells CASSSGGSNEKLFF. Written as DNA, the CDR3 is TGTGCCAGCAGCTCGGGGGGGTCTAATGAAAAACTGTTTTTT. The variable domain in full, with the rest retrieved from reference TRBV7-2 and TRBJ1-4, is GAGVSQSPSNKVTEKGKDVELRCDPISGHTALYWYRQSLGQGLEFLIYFQGNSAPDKSGLPSDRFSAERTGGSVSTLTIQRTQQEDSAVYLCASSSGGSNEKLFFGSGTQLSVL.

The V gene is TRBV7-9, the J gene TRBJ1-2; no firm D call. The CDR3 is 12 residues long. In germline, CDR1 is SEHNR, CDR2 FQNEAQ (reference sequence). Trimming left V 0 bases short and J 8 bases short, with 7 bases between. In nucleotides, the CDR3 is TGTGCCAGCAGCTTAGCTAGTGGGGGCTACACCTTC. Amino acids: CASSLASGGYTF.